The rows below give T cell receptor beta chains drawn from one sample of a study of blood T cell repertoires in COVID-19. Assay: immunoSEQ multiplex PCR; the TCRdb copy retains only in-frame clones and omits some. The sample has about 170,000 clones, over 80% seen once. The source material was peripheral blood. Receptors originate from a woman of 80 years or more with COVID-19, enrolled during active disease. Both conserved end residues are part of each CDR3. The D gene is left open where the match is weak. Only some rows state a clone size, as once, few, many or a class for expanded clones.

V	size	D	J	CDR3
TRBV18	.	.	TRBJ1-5	CASSPAMPGGQPQHF
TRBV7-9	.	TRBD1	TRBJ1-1	CASTHSQGALAFF
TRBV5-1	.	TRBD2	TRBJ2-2	CASRPGGSNTGELFF
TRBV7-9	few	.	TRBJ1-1	CASSLEGPNTEAFF
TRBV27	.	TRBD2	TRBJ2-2	CASSLEPWTSGSFPGELFF
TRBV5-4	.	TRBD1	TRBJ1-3	CASSLGPTGEVRNTIYF
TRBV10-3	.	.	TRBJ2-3	CAISAPGDTQYF
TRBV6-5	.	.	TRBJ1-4	CASRRAGGTNEKLFF
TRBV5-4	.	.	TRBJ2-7	CASSLDTSYEQYF
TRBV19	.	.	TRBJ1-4	CASNNRVAGATNEKLFF
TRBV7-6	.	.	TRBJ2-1	CASSLGTGWDSYNEQFF
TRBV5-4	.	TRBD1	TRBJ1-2	CASSPQGDRVGYTF
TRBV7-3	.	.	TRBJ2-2	CASSLTSGTYTGELFF
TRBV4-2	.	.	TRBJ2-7	CASSQDDPTAFPYEQYF
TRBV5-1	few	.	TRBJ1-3	CASSLAPGNTIYF
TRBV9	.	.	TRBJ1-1	CASSVTGITEAFF
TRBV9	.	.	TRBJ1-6	CASSVDPGVIYNSPLHF
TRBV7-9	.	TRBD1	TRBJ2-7	CASSLEGAGYEQYF
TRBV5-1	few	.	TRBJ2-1	CASSLASGLNEQFF
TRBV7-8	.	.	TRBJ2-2	CASSRSAGELFF
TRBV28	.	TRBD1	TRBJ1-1	CASSLPIRGDTEAFF
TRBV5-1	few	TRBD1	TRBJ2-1	CASQAGQGDNEQFF
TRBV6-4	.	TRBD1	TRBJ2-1	CASRQGDRGSNEQFF
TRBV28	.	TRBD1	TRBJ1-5	CASRLQGPSNQPQHF
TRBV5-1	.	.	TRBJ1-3	CASSLGTAGNTIYF
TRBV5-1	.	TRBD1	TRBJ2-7	CASRGQGQGSSGYEQYF
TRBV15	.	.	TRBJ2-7	CATSRGGGTSYEQYF
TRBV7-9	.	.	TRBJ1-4	CASSLGREGEKLFF
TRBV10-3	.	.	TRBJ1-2	CAISELAGDRGYTF
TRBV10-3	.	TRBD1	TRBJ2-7	CAIRTGGEAYEQYF
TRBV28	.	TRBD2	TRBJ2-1	CASRGAGGTYNEQFF
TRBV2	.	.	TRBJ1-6	CASSEVRESPLHF
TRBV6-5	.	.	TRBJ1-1	CASYRLENTEAFF
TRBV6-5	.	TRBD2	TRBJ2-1	CASGESSGTPNEQFF
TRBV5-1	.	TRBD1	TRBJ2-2	CASSQGTDGELFF
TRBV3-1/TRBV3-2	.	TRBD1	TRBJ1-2	CASSQVVTGDGYTF